This section outlines one T cell receptor (beta chain) sequence together with its context. Its target is not known. TCRdb keeps only in-frame clones here, not all; method: immunoSEQ multiplex PCR. The sample includes about 98,000 clones, 88% of them seen just once. The record originates from a study of OX40 agonist ivuxolimab in advanced cancers. Whole-study findings and limits: A proportion of nonresponders additionally exhibited low normalized T-cell clonal expansion. CD4+ T cells averaged fewer expanded clones than CD8+ T cells. By week 6 at 0.1 to 3.0 mg/kg, blood CD4+ and CD8+ T cells had expanded clonally.

With 5 bases removed from V and 0 bases from J, the gap between germline ends came to 11 bases. The CDR3 is 14 residues long. CDR1 and CDR2 from the germline V gene are SGHRS and YFSETQ. This sequence joins TRBV5-1 and TRBJ1-1; the D is unclear. The source is an adult with an advanced solid tumor such as melanoma, head and neck, liver or kidney cancer. The source material was CD4+ or CD8+ T cells sorted from blood, sampled in a trial of the OX40 agonist ivuxolimab. CDR3 nucleotides: TGCGCCAGCAGTGGTCGGACCATGAACACTGAAGCTTTCTTT. Protein product: CASSGRTMNTEAFF.